This T cell receptor beta chain was captured by sequencing in a study of blood T cell repertoires in COVID-19. CDR3 length: 16 amino acids. Germline V gene sequence: CDR1 SGHNT, CDR2 YYREEE (reference sequence). V lost 5 bases to trimming and J lost 6 bases; unmatched junction nucleotides: 8. TCRdb keeps only in-frame clones here, not all; method: immunoSEQ multiplex PCR. This sample has roughly 67,000 clones, with about four fifths found just once. This clone was observed a few times. Other DNA sequences in the sample encode the same CDR3. Sequencing was carried out using peripheral blood. The TCR was taken from a woman between 50 and 59 years old with active or convalescent COVID-19. The V call is TRBV5-4, the J call TRBJ2-3, with 14 nucleotides matching TRBD2. The CDR3 is CASSPTSGRAEDTQYF. The CDR3, as DNA: TGTGCCAGCAGTCCGACTAGCGGGAGGGCGGAGGATACGCAGTATTTT.